The 9 T cell receptor beta chains below were found in one sample sequenced in a study of T-cell memory formation after mild COVID-19. One entry per CDR3 protein, called by TCRdb with MiXCR from the 5' RACE reads. The table records under 350,000 distinct CDR3 sequences, about a sixth of them present only once. The sample consisted of PBMCs or a T cell subset sorted from them (not recorded which). These receptors all stem from a man aged 18 to 29 who had mild COVID-19 (a few samples of this study predate the infection). Cell type and time point are not known.

The sample holds many counts of this clonotype. This sequence joins TRBV24-1 and TRBJ2-3; possibly TRBD2 for D (6 bases). The CDR3 consists of 16 residues. Germline V CDR1 and CDR2: KGHDR, SFDVKD. V dropped 2 bases and J dropped 2 bases, with 13 bases sitting between them. CDR3 protein: CATSDSGTYDTDTQYF. The CDR3 DNA is TGTGCCACCAGTGATTCCGGGACTTACGACACAGATACGCAGTATTTT.

The rearrangement links TRBV20-1 to TRBJ2-1, with a possible D match to TRBD2 (6 bases). Germline-derived CDR1 and CDR2 are DFQATT and SNEGSKA (reference sequence). V shed 4 bases and J shed 0 bases, with 13 bases lying between them. The CDR3 extends over 15 amino acids. CDR3 in amino acids: CSAKGLPGSYNEQFF. The CDR3 bases are TGCAGTGCTAAGGGACTCCCGGGCTCCTACAATGAGCAGTTCTTC.

The chain employs TRBV9 and TRBJ1-1; 8 bases line up with TRBD1. The germline V gene encodes CDR1 SGDLS and CDR2 YYNGEE. This CDR3 spans 16 amino acids. With V trimmed by 4 bases and J by 5 bases, 13 bases remained unmatched. The CDR3 loop reads CASSRLTGASGTEAFF. The CDR3 nucleotides read TGTGCCAGCAGCAGGCTGACAGGGGCATCGGGGACTGAAGCTTTCTTT.

The chain carries TRBV27 and TRBJ2-3; the match to TRBD1 covers 7 bases. V lost 5 bases to trimming and J lost 5 bases; unmatched junction nucleotides: 4. Germline V gives CDR1 MNHEY, CDR2 SMNVEV (reference sequence). CDR3 length: 13 amino acids. The DNA of the CDR3 is TGTGCCAGCAGTAGGGGGCCGGGAGATACGCAGTATTTT. Protein product: CASSRGPGDTQYF.

The chain uses TRBV7-2 and TRBJ2-5; TRBD1 matches 7 bases. Germline CDR1 SGHTA, CDR2 FQGNSA. The CDR3 is made up of 13 amino acids. V lost 6 bases and J lost 1; bases outside the gene matches: 2. CDR3 bases: TGTGCCAGCAGGGACAGGAGCCAAGAGACCCAGTACTTC. As protein: CASRDRSQETQYF.

The chain has TRBV10-1 and TRBJ2-7, with D perhaps TRBD1 (6 bases). The CDR3 is 15 amino acids. Germline-derived CDR1 and CDR2 are WNHNN and SYGVQD (reference sequence). Deletions cut 6 bases from V and 0 bases from J, with 15 bases between. CDR3 protein: CASSVNTGSSYEQYF. CDR3 DNA: TGCGCCAGCAGCGTAAACACAGGGAGCTCCTACGAGCAGTACTTC.

The chain recombines TRBV2 with TRBJ1-1, with a weak D call TRBD1 (6 bases). Germline V gene sequence: CDR1 SNHLY, CDR2 FYNNEI. Deletions cut 7 bases from V and 6 bases from J, with 15 bases between. This CDR3 spans 13 amino acids. CDR3 DNA: TGTGCCAGCACCCTCGGGGAGGGGGCTGAAGCTTTCTTT. This gives the protein CASTLGEGAEAFF.

The CDR3 protein is CASSQSGMNTQYF. DNA of the CDR3: TGTGCCAGCAGCCAGTCAGGGATGAATACGCAGTATTTT. The chain employs TRBV14 and TRBJ2-3; tentative D call: TRBD1 (5 bases). Germline V gives CDR1 SGHDN, CDR2 FVKESK. The CDR3 extends over 13 amino acids. V dropped 3 bases and J dropped 7 bases, with 11 bases sitting between them.

This clonotype was seen more than once but under ten times. The rearrangement links TRBV5-1 to TRBJ2-3, with 8 bases that match TRBD1. With V trimmed by 4 bases and J by 2 bases, 6 bases remained unmatched. Per germline, CDR1 SGHRS and CDR2 YFSETQ. This CDR3 is 15 amino acids long. CDR3 region: CASSGGQGNTDTQYF. The CDR3 DNA follows: TGCGCCAGCAGCGGAGGACAGGGTAACACAGATACGCAGTATTTT.